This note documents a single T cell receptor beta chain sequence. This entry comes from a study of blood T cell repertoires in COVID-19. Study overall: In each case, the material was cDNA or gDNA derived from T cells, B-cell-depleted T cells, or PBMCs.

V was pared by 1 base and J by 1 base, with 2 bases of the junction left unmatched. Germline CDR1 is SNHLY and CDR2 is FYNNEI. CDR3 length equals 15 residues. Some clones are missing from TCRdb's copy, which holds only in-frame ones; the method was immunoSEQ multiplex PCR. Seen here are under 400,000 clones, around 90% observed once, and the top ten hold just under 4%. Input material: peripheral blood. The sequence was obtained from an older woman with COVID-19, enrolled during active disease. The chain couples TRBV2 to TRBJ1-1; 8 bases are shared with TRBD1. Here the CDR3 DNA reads TGTGCCAGCAGTGAAGAGGGGACAGGGAACACTGAAGCTTTCTTT. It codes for CASSEEGTGNTEAFF.